The next 27 T cell receptor beta chains were all read from a single sample in a study of identifying expanded T cells in peripheral blood. The data were produced by immunoSEQ multiplex PCR, yet TCRdb's version contains in-frame clones alone and is incomplete. The data contain 100,000 to 150,000 clones, 75% to 90% of them singletons. The sample comprised blood. The receptors were sampled from a person between 18 and 70 years old in good health.

The genes are TRBV6-5 and TRBJ2-1; the match to TRBD2 covers 14 bases. This CDR3 has 15 residues. Looked up from germline, CDR1 is MNHEY and CDR2 is SVGAGI. Germline trimming cut 7 bases from V and 6 bases from J; bases unmatched to any gene: 5. CDR3 bases: TGTGCCAGCAAAAGACTAGCGGGAGGGAGCAATGAGCAGTTCTTC. Its protein product is CASKRLAGGSNEQFF.

V is TRBV6-6 and J is TRBJ2-3, with D possibly matching TRBD2 (6 bases). The CDR3 spans 13 residues. V dropped 6 bases and J dropped 6 bases, with 13 bases sitting between them. CDR1 is MNHNY, CDR2 SVGAGI, per germline (reference sequence). The chain's CDR3 is CASRIGGVDTQYF. The CDR3 nucleotides read TGTGCCAGCAGAATAGGAGGGGTGGATACGCAGTATTTT.

J is TRBJ2-5 and V is TRBV7-3; D is unclear. There are 13 residues in the CDR3. Trimming took off 5 bases at V and 4 bases at J, with 11 bases between the two ends. From germline, CDR1 is SGHTA and CDR2 FQGTGA. CDR3 DNA: TGTGCCAGCAGCCCTTTCCTCTCAGAGACCCAGTACTTC. Its protein is CASSPFLSETQYF. Looking up the rest from reference TRBV7-3 and TRBJ2-5 gives the full variable domain: GAGVSQTPSNKVTEKGKYVELRCDPISGHTALYWYRQSLGQGPEFLIYFQGTGAADDSGLPNDRFFAVRPEGSVSTLKIQRTERGDSAVYLCASSPFLSETQYFGPGTRLLVL.

This chain uses TRBV21-1 with TRBJ2-5. TRBV21-1 is assigned pseudogene status. The CDR3 consists of 16 residues. CDR3 in DNA: TGTGCCAGCAGCAAAGGAGCGGCTGGACACCTAGTGACCCAGTACTTC. Protein product: CASSKGAAGHLVTQYF.

V is TRBV18 and J is TRBJ1-4; 8 positions match TRBD1. Trimming removed 3 bases from V and 8 bases from J; junction bases left unmatched: 2. Germline-derived CDR1 and CDR2 are KGHSH and LQKENI. The CDR3 runs 13 residues. The CDR3 coding sequence is TGTGCCAGCTCACCCAGACAGGGGGAAAAACTGTTTTTT. It encodes CASSPRQGEKLFF.

For the CDR3, the DNA is TGTGCCAGCTCCCGTCCTGGGGATTACGAGCAGTACTTC. Protein sequence: CASSRPGDYEQYF. This chain joins TRBV25-1 and TRBJ2-7; D gene unclear. The CDR3 extends over 13 amino acids. CDR1 and CDR2 from the germline V gene are MGHDK and SYGVNS. V was pared by 8 bases and J by 4 bases, with 15 bases between.

CDR3 amino acids: CSVEHGSTDTQYF. The CDR3 region has the DNA TGCAGCGTTGAACATGGCAGCACAGATACGCAGTATTTT. V and J are TRBV29-1 and TRBJ2-3, with unresolved D. This CDR3 is 13 amino acids long. In germline, CDR1 is SQVTM, CDR2 ANQGSEA. V gave up 2 bases and J gave up 0 bases, with 6 bases separating them.

This chain connects TRBV30 to TRBJ2-5; the D call may be TRBD1 or TRBD2 (5 bases each). Per germline, CDR1 GTSNPN and CDR2 SVGIG (reference sequence). CDR3 length: 14 amino acids. Trimming took 8 bases from V and 4 from J, leaving 20 bases between them. The CDR3 region has the DNA TGTGCCGGGGCACCGGGGAAAGACGGAGAGACCCAGTACTTC. Translation gives CAGAPGKDGETQYF. Full variable domain (outside the CDR3, taken from reference TRBV30 and TRBJ2-5): SQTIHQWPATLVQPVGSPLSLECTVEGTSNPNLYWYRQAAGRGLQLLFYSVGIGQISSEVPQNLSASRPQDRQFILSSKKLLLSDSGFYLCAGAPGKDGETQYFGPGTRLLVL.

The rearrangement links TRBV7-2 to TRBJ1-1; TRBD1 might be the D (6 bases). This CDR3 has 14 amino acids. Deletions cut 8 bases from V and 3 bases from J, with 16 bases between. Germline V gene sequence: CDR1 SGHTA, CDR2 FQGNSA. The chain's CDR3 is CASGPGHWDTEAFF. In DNA form, the CDR3 reads TGTGCCAGCGGACCGGGACATTGGGACACTGAAGCTTTCTTT.

CDR3 in amino acids: CASSSLSISTDTQYF. The CDR3 region has the DNA TGTGCCAGCAGCTCCCTTAGCATATCCACAGATACGCAGTATTTT. The genes are TRBV7-2 and TRBJ2-3; D not resolved. Trimming removed 4 bases from V and 2 bases from J, with 13 bases in between. This CDR3 is built from 15 residues. CDR1 is SGHTA, CDR2 FQGNSA, per germline.

V and J are TRBV6-6 and TRBJ1-2; D not resolved. Germline-derived CDR1 and CDR2 are MNHNY and SVGAGI (reference sequence). Between the trimmed V and J ends, which lost 0 bases and 1 base, there was a span of 6 bases. This CDR3 comprises 14 residues. This CDR3 is CASSYSDFNYGYTF. Here the CDR3 DNA reads TGTGCCAGCAGTTACTCAGATTTTAACTATGGCTACACCTTC.

The V gene is TRBV4-1, the J gene TRBJ1-6, with D tentatively TRBD1 (5 bases). Per germline, CDR1 MGHRA and CDR2 YSYEKL. The V and J ends lost 4 bases and 6 bases respectively, with 13 bases between them. This CDR3 region has 15 residues. CDR3 in amino acids: CASSPREGINSPLHF. CDR3 nucleotide sequence: TGCGCCAGCAGCCCCCGCGAGGGGATTAATTCACCCCTCCACTTT.

The chain joins TRBV13 to TRBJ2-2; D possibly corresponds to TRBD1 (5 bases). The germline V gene encodes CDR1 PRHDT and CDR2 FYEKMQ (reference sequence). This CDR3 comprises 17 residues. Trimming took 3 bases from V and 2 from J, leaving 16 bases between them. The CDR3 nucleotides read TGTGCCAGCAGCTTCCAAGAGGCAGGGCGTAACACCGGGGAGCTGTTTTTT. The encoded protein is CASSFQEAGRNTGELFF. The variable domain in full, with the rest retrieved from reference TRBV13 and TRBJ2-2, is AAGVIQSPRHLIKEKRETATLKCYPIPRHDTVYWYQQGPGQDPQFLISFYEKMQSDKGSIPDRFSAQQFSDYHSELNMSSLELGDSALYFCASSFQEAGRNTGELFFGEGSRLTVL.

This sequence joins TRBV6-5 and TRBJ1-3; D is possibly TRBD1 (6 bases). V gave up 5 bases and J gave up 4 bases, with 12 bases separating them. The germline gives CDR1 MNHEY, CDR2 SVGAGI. This CDR3 spans 14 amino acids. The chain's CDR3 is CASSLGGGGNTIYF. DNA of the CDR3: TGTGCCAGCAGTCTAGGGGGTGGAGGAAACACCATATATTTT.

This rearrangement joins TRBV7-9 to TRBJ2-2; the D is unclear. The V end was cut by 4 bases, the J end by 5 bases, with 8 bases between. The CDR3 length is 13 residues. CDR1 is SEHNR, CDR2 FQNEAQ, per germline (reference sequence). CDR3 residues: CASSSQGTGELFF. In DNA, the CDR3 is TGTGCCAGCAGCTCACAAGGAACCGGGGAGCTGTTTTTT.

The chain recombines TRBV6-1 with TRBJ1-5, with 10 bases matching TRBD1. V trimming: 3 bases; J trimming: 7 bases; junction bases outside the gene matches: 9. The CDR3 is made up of 16 amino acids. Per the germline V gene, CDR1 is MNHNS and CDR2 is SASEGT. The CDR3 is CASSDLWTGGLQPQHF. CDR3 DNA sequence: TGTGCCAGCAGTGACCTATGGACAGGGGGACTACAGCCCCAGCATTTT.

V gene TRBV19 combines with J gene TRBJ2-7; TRBD1 is a possible D gene (7 bases). Germline V gives CDR1 LNHDA, CDR2 SQIVND (reference sequence). The CDR3 consists of 14 residues. The V gene lost 4 bases and the J gene lost 6 bases, with 16 bases spanning the gap. For the CDR3, the DNA is TGTGCCAGTAGTACGACCGGGACAGCGGGCGAGCAGTACTTC. Its protein product is CASSTTGTAGEQYF.

The chain employs TRBV2 and TRBJ1-2; 8 bases agree with TRBD1. CDR1 SNHLY and CDR2 FYNNEI come from the germline V gene. V shed 7 bases, J shed 8 bases, and the junction held 15 bases outside the gene matches. This CDR3 has 15 amino acids. CDR3 sequence reads: CASIATQQGAKGYTF. The CDR3 coding sequence is TGTGCCAGCATAGCCACACAGCAGGGGGCAAAGGGCTACACCTTC. Drawing the rest from reference TRBV2 and TRBJ1-2, the complete variable domain is EPEVTQTPSHQVTQMGQEVILRCVPISNHLYFYWYRQILGQKVEFLVSFYNNEISEKSEIFDDQFSVERPDGSNFTLKIRSTKLEDSAMYFCASIATQQGAKGYTFGSGTRLTVV.

This chain links TRBV4-1 with TRBJ1-2; tentative D call: TRBD1 (5 bases). The CDR3 covers 18 residues. The germline V gene has CDR1 MGHRA and CDR2 YSYEKL. V was cut by 2 bases and J by 4 bases, with 23 bases left in between. The CDR3 nucleotides read TGCGCCAGCAGCCAACAAACGCCCGTGGTTCAGGGTATCTATGGCTACACCTTC. Translated: CASSQQTPVVQGIYGYTF.

J is TRBJ2-2 and V is TRBV5-1; possibly TRBD1 or TRBD2 for D (5 bases each). Germline V gene sequence: CDR1 SGHRS, CDR2 YFSETQ. This CDR3 has 15 residues. Trimming shortened V by 0 bases and J by 6 bases, and 12 bases separated the two germline ends. CDR3 in amino acids: CASSLGQGSAGELFF. The DNA of the CDR3 is TGCGCCAGCAGCTTGGGGCAGGGTAGCGCCGGGGAGCTGTTTTTT. The variable domain in full, with the rest retrieved from reference TRBV5-1 and TRBJ2-2, is KAGVTQTPRYLIKTRGQQVTLSCSPISGHRSVSWYQQTPGQGLQFLFEYFSETQRNKGNFPGRFSGRQFSNSRSEMNVSTLELGDSALYLCASSLGQGSAGELFFGEGSRLTVL.

This chain links TRBV20-1 with TRBJ1-1; D gene ambiguous. The length of the CDR3 is 10 residues. Germline lookup yields CDR1 DFQATT and CDR2 SNEGSKA (reference sequence). CDR3 region: CSRLHTEAFF. CDR3 sequence (DNA): TGCAGCAGGCTCCACACTGAAGCTTTCTTT.

This chain uses TRBV4-2 with TRBJ2-5; the match to TRBD2 covers 9 bases. The CDR3 length is 17 residues. Germline CDR1 LGHNA, CDR2 YNFKEQ. The ends lost 4 bases at V and 4 bases at J; junction bases unmatched: 13. The CDR3 coding sequence is TGTGCCAGCAGCCGGACCCCCGGGACTAGCTCTGGAGAGACCCAGTACTTC. It encodes CASSRTPGTSSGETQYF.

The gene calls are TRBV5-1 and TRBJ2-7, with a possible D match to TRBD1 (5 bases). CDR1 and CDR2 from the germline V gene are SGHRS and YFSETQ. V shed 2 bases and J shed 6 bases, with 9 bases lying between them. The CDR3 length is 12 residues. The CDR3 DNA is TGCGCCAGCAGCTTAAGGGGCTTCGAGCAGTACTTC. This translates into CASSLRGFEQYF.

This clone was recorded a few times. The CDR3 bases are TGTGCCAGCAGCTTGGGGCTAGCGGGAGGCAATGAGCAGTTCTTC. Translated, it gives CASSLGLAGGNEQFF. The chain joins TRBV5-6 to TRBJ2-1; 11 positions agree with TRBD2. Germline V gene lookup returns CDR1 SGHDT and CDR2 YYEEEE. The CDR3 is made up of 15 amino acids. Germline trimming cut 0 bases from V and 6 bases from J; bases unmatched to any gene: 2.

This CDR3 is CASSLGRGGETQYF. The CDR3 bases are TGCGCCAGCAGCTTGGGTAGGGGTGGCGAGACCCAGTACTTC. The chain is built from TRBV5-1 and TRBJ2-5; perhaps TRBD1 as D (5 bases). Trimming took off 0 bases at V and 5 bases at J, with 11 bases between the two ends. CDR3 length: 14 amino acids. CDR1 and CDR2 from the germline V gene are SGHRS and YFSETQ.

The CDR3 here is CASSYSSGRISYEQYF. The CDR3 bases are TGTGCCAGCAGTTACTCGAGCGGGAGGATCTCCTACGAGCAGTACTTC. The rearrangement links TRBV6-5 to TRBJ2-7, with TRBD2 matching 9 bases. This CDR3 has 16 amino acids. J was trimmed by 0 bases and V by 0 bases; bases with no gene match: 3. Germline V gene data show CDR1 as MNHEY and CDR2 as SVGAGI.

This rearrangement joins TRBV30 to TRBJ2-7; no firm D call. V was trimmed by 0 bases and J by 6 bases, leaving 9 bases between them. Germline CDR1 is GTSNPN and CDR2 is SVGIG (reference sequence). CDR3 length: 12 residues. Written as DNA, the CDR3 is TGTGCCTGGAGTGTACTGCATCTCGAGCAGTACTTC. It specifies CAWSVLHLEQYF.